What follows are 9 T cell receptor beta chains derived from one specimen sequenced in a study of cytomegalovirus exposure and HLA in healthy donors. This PCR relied on a set of 60 Vbeta primers and 13 Jbeta primers. Method: immunoSEQ multiplex PCR; TCRdb's copy keeps in-frame clones and lacks some. This table has around 150,000 clones, roughly 80% appearing once. Sequenced sample: PBMCs. These TCRs come from a man in his late teens or twenties in good health and CMV-seropositive.

The chain employs TRBV29-1 and TRBJ2-3; maybe TRBD1 (6 bases). V was pared by 7 bases and J by 6 bases, with 14 bases between. The germline V gene has CDR1 SQVTM and CDR2 ANQGSEA. CDR3 size: 12 residues. Here the CDR3 reads CSGGAGEDTQYF. CDR3 in DNA: TGCAGCGGTGGGGCAGGGGAGGATACGCAGTATTTT.

The chain is built from TRBV7-6 and TRBJ2-7; 8 nucleotides align to TRBD1. The CDR3 covers 15 residues. The V and J ends lost 5 bases and 2 bases, in that order; junction bases with no gene match: 8. Germline V gene data show CDR1 as SGHVS and CDR2 as FNYEAQ. The CDR3 is CASSQGTGGTYEQYF. In DNA form, the CDR3 reads TGTGCCAGCAGCCAAGGTACAGGGGGAACCTACGAGCAGTACTTC.

The J gene is TRBJ2-7, the V gene TRBV30; D possibly corresponds to TRBD1 (5 bases). CDR3 length: 12 amino acids. Germline V gives CDR1 GTSNPN, CDR2 SVGIG (reference sequence). V lost 7 bases and J lost 2, with 12 bases in between. This CDR3 is CASIGAAYEQYF. Written as DNA, the CDR3 is TGTGCCTCAATAGGGGCAGCCTACGAGCAGTACTTC.

The rearrangement uses TRBV5-4 and TRBJ2-4, with TRBD2 identical over 7 bases. This CDR3 comprises 14 residues. Trimming took 5 bases from V and 6 from J; bases not matched to a gene: 8. Germline V gives CDR1 SGHNT, CDR2 YYREEE (reference sequence). The CDR3 reads CASSSPGGSNIQYF. CDR3 coding DNA: TGTGCCAGCAGTTCCCCGGGGGGTTCAAACATTCAGTACTTC.

The chain combines TRBV7-3 with TRBJ2-2; 11 bases fit TRBD2. The V gene end was trimmed by 5 bases and the J gene end by 0 bases; junction bases not matched to a gene: 8. Germline CDR1 reads SGHTA; CDR2 reads FQGTGA. The CDR3 is 18 amino acids. The CDR3 is CASSPVAGGLSNTGELFF. The DNA for the CDR3 is TGTGCCAGCAGCCCCGTAGCGGGAGGGCTTTCGAACACCGGGGAGCTGTTTTTT.

V is TRBV27 and J is TRBJ2-1, with 11 nucleotides matching TRBD2. J was trimmed by 7 bases and V by 3 bases; bases with no gene match: 8. The CDR3 is 16 amino acids. Per germline, CDR1 MNHEY and CDR2 SMNVEV (reference sequence). The CDR3 region has the DNA TGTGCCAGCAGTTTCCTCCCGACTAGCGGGAAAAATGAGCAGTTCTTC. As protein: CASSFLPTSGKNEQFF.

The chain joins TRBV5-1 to TRBJ1-5; TRBD1 might be the D (5 bases). The CDR3 sequence is 15 residues long. The ends were cut back, 1 base at V and 2 bases at J, with 10 bases in the middle. The germline gives CDR1 SGHRS, CDR2 YFSETQ. The CDR3 DNA is TGCGCCAGCAGCTTGTCTCCGGGGGGCAATCAGCCCCAGCATTTT. Protein sequence: CASSLSPGGNQPQHF.

To note about this clone: The identical CDR3 is also encoded by other nucleotide sequences in the sample. V usage is TRBV6-6 and J usage is TRBJ1-5, with TRBD1 matching over 9 bases. The V and J ends lost 3 bases and 7 bases, in that order; junction bases with no gene match: 4. Germline V lookup: CDR1 MNHNY, CDR2 SVGAGI (reference sequence). The CDR3 totals 14 residues. In nucleotides, the CDR3 is TGTGCCAGCAGTTATTGGGACAGGGCCCAGCCCCAGCATTTT. Translating it yields CASSYWDRAQPQHF.

This clone appeared a few times. This CDR3 reads CASSLGTSGAQVRQFF. CDR3 DNA: TGTGCCAGCAGTTTGGGGACTAGCGGGGCCCAGGTTAGGCAGTTCTTC. V usage is TRBV28 and J usage is TRBJ2-1; TRBD2 aligns across 13 bases. The CDR3 loop spans 16 amino acids. The V segment lost 3 bases and the J segment 12 bases; nucleotides outside the gene matches: 11. Germline V lookup: CDR1 MDHEN, CDR2 SYDVKM.